These 32 T cell receptor beta chains were all obtained from the same sample, sequenced in a study of OX40 agonist ivuxolimab in advanced cancers. Libraries were prepared by immunoSEQ multiplex PCR; TCRdb keeps only in-frame clonotypes and omits some of them. Here the sample spans tens of thousands of clones, roughly 94% being singletons. Specimen: CD4+ or CD8+ T cells sorted from blood, collected in a trial of the OX40 agonist ivuxolimab. The source is an adult with an advanced solid tumor such as melanoma, head and neck, liver or kidney cancer.

The genes are TRBV13 and TRBJ2-7; D possibly corresponds to TRBD2 (6 bases). This CDR3 region has 14 residues. The ends were cut back, 0 bases at V and 2 bases at J, with 8 bases in the middle. Per germline, CDR1 PRHDT and CDR2 FYEKMQ (reference sequence). CDR3 in DNA: TGTGCCAGCAGCTTAGGCGGGAGAGCCTACGAGCAGTACTTC. This gives the protein CASSLGGRAYEQYF.

V is TRBV6-6 and J is TRBJ1-1; possibly TRBD1 for D (6 bases). Germline V gene lookup returns CDR1 MNHNY and CDR2 SVGAGI (reference sequence). The V gene lost 6 bases and the J gene lost 6 bases, with 11 bases spanning the gap. CDR3 size: 12 residues. CDR3 protein: CASRERQAEAFF. DNA of the CDR3: TGTGCCAGCAGGGAAAGACAGGCTGAAGCTTTCTTT.

V usage is TRBV28 and J usage is TRBJ1-1; TRBD1 might be the D (6 bases). The V end was cut by 6 bases, the J end by 0 bases, with 17 bases between. CDR3 length equals 16 residues. The germline gives CDR1 MDHEN, CDR2 SYDVKM. The CDR3 coding sequence is TGTGCCAGCAGAGTGCACTGGACAGTCATGAACACTGAAGCTTTCTTT. As protein: CASRVHWTVMNTEAFF.

The chain couples TRBV30 to TRBJ1-2; 8 bases fit TRBD1. The V gene end was trimmed by 4 bases and the J gene end by 8 bases; junction bases not matched to a gene: 3. There are 11 residues in the CDR3. The V gene's germline CDR1 is GTSNPN and CDR2 SVGIG (reference sequence). For the CDR3, the DNA is TGTGCCTGGAACTGGGACAGGGGCTACACCTTC. Protein: CAWNWDRGYTF.

The rearrangement joins TRBV14 to TRBJ2-3, with 15 bases aligning to TRBD2. V was clipped by 4 bases and J by 8 bases; unmatched bases: 10. The CDR3 runs to 17 residues. In germline, CDR1 is SGHDN, CDR2 FVKESK. The chain's CDR3 is CASSRGVMGLAGGTQYF. The CDR3 DNA reads as TGTGCCAGCAGCCGCGGTGTGATGGGACTAGCGGGAGGTACGCAGTATTTT.

The J gene is TRBJ2-7, the V gene TRBV19; D may be TRBD2 (5 bases). The CDR3 has 18 residues. In germline, CDR1 is LNHDA, CDR2 SQIVND (reference sequence). Between the trimmed V and J ends, which lost 3 bases and 0 bases, there was a span of 21 bases. The CDR3 nucleotides are TGTGCCAGTAGTATTCCCGGGATCAGTAAAGGATTCTCCTACGAGCAGTACTTC. Its protein is CASSIPGISKGFSYEQYF.

The chain carries TRBV27 and TRBJ1-2; D gene uncertain. The CDR3 covers 13 residues. The V and J ends lost 9 bases and 2 bases respectively, with 13 bases between them. The germline V gene encodes CDR1 MNHEY and CDR2 SMNVEV (reference sequence). CDR3 loop: CASGFGKNYGYTF. The CDR3 DNA follows: TGTGCCAGTGGGTTTGGGAAAAACTATGGCTACACCTTC.

V is TRBV7-9 and J is TRBJ1-1, with D perhaps TRBD1 (6 bases). V lost 4 bases to trimming and J lost 5 bases, with 20 bases between them. CDR3 length: 16 amino acids. CDR1 and CDR2 from the germline V gene are SEHNR and FQNEAQ (reference sequence). The CDR3 spells CASSSAQVSRGTEAFF. The CDR3 coding sequence is TGTGCCAGCAGCTCTGCTCAGGTCTCAAGGGGGACTGAAGCTTTCTTT.

The count of this clone is one. The chain joins TRBV28 to TRBJ2-7; D perhaps matches TRBD2 (6 bases). The germline V gene has CDR1 MDHEN and CDR2 SYDVKM. This CDR3 is built from 16 residues. Trimming removed 5 bases from V and 6 bases from J, with 23 bases in between. The DNA of the CDR3 is TGTGCCAGCAGTCCTTACCGACTAGGAGGATACCTCGAGCAGTACTTC. Its protein product is CASSPYRLGGYLEQYF.

The chain couples TRBV7-2 to TRBJ1-5; maybe TRBD1 (5 bases). The length of the CDR3 is 14 residues. V lost 3 bases to trimming and J lost 5 bases, with 11 bases between them. Germline-derived CDR1 and CDR2 are SGHTA and FQGNSA. The CDR3 DNA reads TGTGCCAGCAGCTTCTATGACAGTTATCAGCCCCAGCATTTT. Protein sequence: CASSFYDSYQPQHF.

V and J are TRBV7-9 and TRBJ2-2; TRBD2 matches at 10 bases. The CDR3 sequence is 15 residues long. CDR1 SEHNR and CDR2 FQNEAQ come from the germline V gene (reference sequence). V dropped 5 bases and J dropped 8; count of bases not matched to a gene: 8. Here the CDR3 DNA reads TGTGCCAGCAGCCCAACCCGGACTAGCGGTGGGGAGCTGTTTTTT. Translated, it gives CASSPTRTSGGELFF. The whole variable domain, remainder taken from reference TRBV7-9 and TRBJ2-2, is DTGVSQNPRHKITKRGQNVTFRCDPISEHNRLYWYRQTLGQGPEFLTYFQNEAQLEKSRLLSDRFSAERPKGSFSTLEIQRTEQGDSAMYLCASSPTRTSGGELFFGEGSRLTVL.

The V and J genes are TRBV2 and TRBJ1-5, with 7 bases identical to TRBD1. Germline CDR1 SNHLY, CDR2 FYNNEI. V shed 8 bases, J shed 4 bases, and the junction held 11 bases outside the gene matches. CDR3 length: 15 amino acids. The CDR3 bases are TGTGCCAGCGCCCGGGGTAGGGGGCTTAATCAGCCCCAGCATTTT. Translation gives CASARGRGLNQPQHF.

V usage is TRBV27 and J usage is TRBJ2-7; 7 bases map to TRBD2. This CDR3 spans 13 amino acids. The germline V gene encodes CDR1 MNHEY and CDR2 SMNVEV (reference sequence). Germline trimming cut 5 bases from V and 4 bases from J; bases unmatched to any gene: 5. CDR3 residues: CASSPAGAYEQYF. DNA of the CDR3: TGTGCCAGCAGTCCCGCGGGAGCGTACGAGCAGTACTTC.

To note about this clone: This sample also contains other DNA sequences that code for the same CDR3. This rearrangement joins TRBV19 to TRBJ2-2, with unresolved D. This CDR3 has 14 amino acids. The germline V gene encodes CDR1 LNHDA and CDR2 SQIVND (reference sequence). V dropped 1 base and J dropped 1 base, with 4 bases sitting between them. This CDR3 reads CASSIGQNTGELFF. CDR3 DNA: TGTGCCAGTAGTATAGGTCAGAACACCGGGGAGCTGTTTTTT.

The chain has TRBV30 and TRBJ2-7; D is undetermined. CDR3 length: 15 amino acids. Germline V gene lookup returns CDR1 GTSNPN and CDR2 SVGIG (reference sequence). V shed 1 base and J shed 0 bases, with 13 bases lying between them. CDR3 nucleotides: TGTGCCTGGAGTGAGAGACTGATCGTCTCCTACGAGCAGTACTTC. Encoded protein: CAWSERLIVSYEQYF.

V is TRBV9 and J is TRBJ2-1, with 8 positions matching TRBD2. Losses at the gene ends were 1 base for V and 10 bases for J; bases not matched to a gene: 10. CDR3 length: 15 residues. Germline V CDR1 and CDR2: SGDLS, YYNGEE. The CDR3, as DNA: TGTGCCAGCAGCGTAACTAGCGGTCTAGTTTACGAGCAGTTCTTC. Protein sequence: CASSVTSGLVYEQFF.

The gene calls are TRBV5-4 and TRBJ2-7, with TRBD2 matching over 9 bases. The CDR3 consists of 15 residues. CDR1 is SGHNT and CDR2 is YYREEE in the germline V gene (reference sequence). Trimming cost V 3 bases and J 4 bases; bases outside gene matches: 8. As DNA, the CDR3 is TGTGCCAGCAGCTCCGGGGCTAGCGGGAATTACGAGCAGTACTTC. It codes for CASSSGASGNYEQYF. The entire variable domain, with the rest obtained from reference TRBV5-4 and TRBJ2-7, is as follows: ETGVTQSPTHLIKTRGQQVTLRCSSQSGHNTVSWYQQALGQGPQFIFQYYREEENGRGNFPPRFSGLQFPNYSSELNVNALELDDSALYLCASSSGASGNYEQYFGPGTRLTVT.

V is TRBV2 and J is TRBJ1-3; no definite D call. CDR1 is SNHLY and CDR2 is FYNNEI in the germline V gene. The V end lost 5 bases, the J end lost 8 bases, and 10 bases lay between the germline ends. The length of the CDR3 is 12 residues. The DNA of the CDR3 is TGTGCCAGCAGTACCGGGGAGTACACCATATATTTT. This encodes CASSTGEYTIYF. Drawing the rest from reference TRBV2 and TRBJ1-3, the complete variable domain is EPEVTQTPSHQVTQMGQEVILRCVPISNHLYFYWYRQILGQKVEFLVSFYNNEISEKSEIFDDQFSVERPDGSNFTLKIRSTKLEDSAMYFCASSTGEYTIYFGEGSWLTVV.

The V call is TRBV27, the J call TRBJ2-2; D possibly corresponds to TRBD2 (6 bases). From germline, CDR1 is MNHEY and CDR2 SMNVEV (reference sequence). This CDR3 contains 17 residues. V lost 2 bases to trimming and J lost 6 bases, with 19 bases between them. The CDR3 DNA is TGTGCCAGCAGTTTAGAGGTGGCCGGGGGTCGGGCCGGGGAGCTGTTTTTT. Protein: CASSLEVAGGRAGELFF.

The V and J genes are TRBV7-2 and TRBJ1-4; TRBD1 agrees at 9 bases. V shed 5 bases, J shed 4 bases, and the junction held 14 bases outside the gene matches. Germline CDR1 is SGHTA and CDR2 is FQGNSA. CDR3 size: 18 residues. The CDR3 loop is CASSLPRVGTGNNEKLFF. The CDR3 DNA reads as TGTGCCAGCAGCCTACCGCGGGTGGGGACAGGGAATAATGAAAAACTGTTTTTT.

This chain connects TRBV9 to TRBJ2-7; maybe TRBD1 (5 bases). CDR3 length: 15 amino acids. V lost 3 bases and J 3 bases, leaving 16 bases between the germline ends. The germline V gene encodes CDR1 SGDLS and CDR2 YYNGEE. CDR3 residues: CASSARPGKYYEQYF. The DNA of the CDR3 is TGTGCCAGCAGCGCTCGCCCAGGGAAGTACTACGAGCAGTACTTC.

This chain uses TRBV6-6 with TRBJ2-7; TRBD2 matches at 8 bases. V lost 8 bases to trimming and J lost 7 bases; unmatched junction nucleotides: 16. The CDR3 totals 15 residues. Germline-derived CDR1 and CDR2 are MNHNY and SVGAGI (reference sequence). The CDR3 here is CASGGLTGTRNEQYF. The CDR3 DNA is TGTGCCAGCGGAGGACTTACGGGGACTAGAAATGAGCAGTACTTC.

The V call is TRBV11-3, the J call TRBJ2-2; 11 positions match TRBD2. Germline-derived CDR1 and CDR2 are SGHNT and YENEEA. The CDR3 sequence is 15 residues long. V gave up 3 bases and J gave up 6 bases; unmatched junction bases: 3. The CDR3 loop reads CASSFVAGGPGELFF. The CDR3 DNA sequence: TGTGCCAGCAGCTTTGTAGCGGGAGGGCCCGGGGAGCTGTTTTTT. The variable domain in full, with the rest retrieved from reference TRBV11-3 and TRBJ2-2, is EAGVVQSPRYKIIEKKQPVAFWCNPISGHNTLYWYLQNLGQGPELLIRYENEEAVDDSQLPKDRFSAERLKGVDSTLKIQPAELGDSAVYLCASSFVAGGPGELFFGEGSRLTVL.

The chain couples TRBV7-9 to TRBJ1-1, with D tentatively TRBD1 (5 bases). CDR3 size: 16 residues. Germline V CDR1 and CDR2: SEHNR, FQNEAQ (reference sequence). The V and J ends lost 1 base and 5 bases respectively, with 17 bases between them. The CDR3 sequence is CASSLGGSGAITEAFF. DNA for the CDR3: TGTGCCAGCAGCTTAGGCGGGTCCGGGGCAATTACTGAAGCTTTCTTT.

The J gene is TRBJ2-7, the V gene TRBV4-1, with D possibly matching TRBD2 (5 bases). This CDR3 contains 15 residues. V lost 3 bases and J 6 bases, leaving 18 bases between the germline ends. The germline gives CDR1 MGHRA, CDR2 YSYEKL. The CDR3 region is CASSHSPRDLREQYF. The CDR3 DNA reads as TGCGCCAGCAGCCATAGCCCTCGGGATTTACGCGAGCAGTACTTC.

J is TRBJ2-7 and V is TRBV4-1; 11 nucleotides align to TRBD2. The germline V gene has CDR1 MGHRA and CDR2 YSYEKL. J lost 2 bases, V lost 0 bases, and 6 bases had no gene match. The CDR3 sequence is 17 residues long. The CDR3 region has the DNA TGCGCCAGCAGCCAAGATGTTCGGGGACTAGCGGCCTACGAGCAGTACTTC. Protein sequence: CASSQDVRGLAAYEQYF.

The chain joins TRBV5-8 to TRBJ2-7; the D gene is possibly TRBD2 (5 bases). Germline CDR1 is SGHTS and CDR2 is YDEGEE. Trimming left V 4 bases short and J 6 bases short, with 17 bases between. The CDR3 runs 14 residues. Here the CDR3 reads CASSQKLGFSEQYF. The DNA for the CDR3 is TGTGCCAGCAGCCAGAAACTAGGGTTCAGCGAGCAGTACTTC.

The chain employs TRBV13 and TRBJ2-2, with D hard to call. V gave up 0 bases and J gave up 5 bases, with 7 bases separating them. This CDR3 region has 14 residues. Germline V lookup: CDR1 PRHDT, CDR2 FYEKMQ (reference sequence). CDR3 nucleotide sequence: TGTGCCAGCAGCTTAGGTGGCGAAACCGGGGAGCTGTTTTTT. It encodes CASSLGGETGELFF.

V gene TRBV10-3 combines with J gene TRBJ1-1, with 7 bases fitting TRBD1. The germline V gene has CDR1 ENHRY and CDR2 SYGVKD. The J segment lost 4 bases and the V segment lost 8 bases, leaving 7 bases of the junction unmatched. The CDR3 sequence is 13 residues long. Here the CDR3 reads CAIAPAGGTEAFF. CDR3 bases: TGTGCCATCGCACCCGCAGGGGGCACTGAAGCTTTCTTT.

About this clone: At one end the junction does not follow the germline gene, possibly because of a read error. The genes are TRBV29-1 and TRBJ2-7; D is unresolved. Germline V gives CDR1 SQVTM, CDR2 ANQGSEA. The CDR3 spans 12 residues. In DNA, the CDR3 is TGCAGCTCGCTCGACGGTTCCTACGGGCAGTACTTC. Its translation is CSSLDGSYGQYF.

Notes on this clone: One end of the junction is discordant with germline, which a read error may explain. The chain combines TRBV7-2 with TRBJ2-7; 8 positions match TRBD1. This CDR3 has 15 residues. Germline V gene data show CDR1 as SGHTA and CDR2 as FQGNSA. The CDR3 spells CVSSFKDRVSYEQYF. The CDR3 region has the DNA TGTGTCAGCAGCTTTAAGGACAGGGTCTCCTACGAGCAGTACTTC. The full variable domain, with the rest looked up from reference TRBV7-2 and TRBJ2-7, is GAGVSQSPSNKVTEKGKDVELRCDPISGHTALYWYRQSLGQGLEFLIYFQGNSAPDKSGLPSDRFSAERTGGSVSTLTIQRTQQEDSAVYLCVSSFKDRVSYEQYFGPGTRLTVT.

The chain links TRBV4-1 to TRBJ2-7; 12 bases line up with TRBD2. CDR1 is MGHRA and CDR2 is YSYEKL in the germline V gene. V lost 4 bases and J lost 5; bases outside the gene matches: 3. The CDR3 has 14 residues. CDR3 loop: CASSPRLAGDEQYF. The CDR3 bases are TGCGCCAGCAGCCCCCGACTAGCGGGGGACGAGCAGTACTTC.